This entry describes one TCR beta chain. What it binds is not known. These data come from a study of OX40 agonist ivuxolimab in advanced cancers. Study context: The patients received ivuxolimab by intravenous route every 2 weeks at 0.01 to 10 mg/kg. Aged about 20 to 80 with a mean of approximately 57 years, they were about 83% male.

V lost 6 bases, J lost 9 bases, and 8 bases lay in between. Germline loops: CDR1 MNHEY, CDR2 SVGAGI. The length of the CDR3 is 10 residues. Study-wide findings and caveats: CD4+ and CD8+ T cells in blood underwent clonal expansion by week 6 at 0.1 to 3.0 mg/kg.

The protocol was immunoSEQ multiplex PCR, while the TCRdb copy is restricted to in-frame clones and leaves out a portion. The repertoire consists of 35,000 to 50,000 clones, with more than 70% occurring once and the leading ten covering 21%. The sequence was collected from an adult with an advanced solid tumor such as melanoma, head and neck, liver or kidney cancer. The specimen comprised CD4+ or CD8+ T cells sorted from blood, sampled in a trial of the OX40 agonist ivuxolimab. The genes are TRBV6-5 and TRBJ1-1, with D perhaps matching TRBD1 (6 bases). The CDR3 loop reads CASRDSQAFF. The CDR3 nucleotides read TGTGCCAGCAGGGACAGTCAAGCTTTCTTT.